The 21 T cell receptor beta chains below were found in one sample sequenced in a study of T cell repertoires in cytomegalovirus infection. These receptors' targets are unknown. Each CDR3 protein gets one entry after TCRdb re-called the reads with MiXCR. The data contain more than 30,000 distinct CDR3 sequences, about 54% of them seen just once; the ten biggest clones take up 75% to 95%. This specimen consisted of CD8+ T cells from cultured PBMCs, obtained from culture after CMV antigen stimulation. The origin of the receptors is a human donor in good health (CMV status not recorded). Some clones in this sample may be carry-over from other donors' samples.

The chain has TRBV19 and TRBJ2-7, with D uncertain. V was shortened by 3 bases and J by 0 bases, with 6 bases between the two germline ends. From germline, CDR1 is LNHDA and CDR2 SQIVND (reference sequence). The CDR3 is made up of 13 amino acids. The CDR3 protein is CASSIDSSYEQYF. CDR3 nucleotide sequence: TGTGCCAGTAGTATCGACTCCTCCTACGAGCAGTACTTC. The full variable domain, with the rest looked up from reference TRBV19 and TRBJ2-7, is DGGITQSPKYLFRKEGQNVTLSCEQNLNHDAMYWYRQDPGQGLRLIYYSQIVNDFQKGDIAEGYSVSREKKESFPLTVTSAQKNPTAFYLCASSIDSSYEQYFGPGTRLTVT.

Only a few counts were recorded for this clonotype. The rearrangement joins TRBV28 to TRBJ2-3; 8 bases line up with TRBD2. J was trimmed by 5 bases and V by 1 base; bases with no gene match: 11. This CDR3 region has 17 residues. Germline V gives CDR1 MDHEN, CDR2 SYDVKM. For the CDR3, the DNA is TGTGCCAGCAGTTTATCGGAACTAGCGGACGCAGGAGATACGCAGTATTTT. Translated: CASSLSELADAGDTQYF.

This clonotype was counted between two and nine times. The gene calls are TRBV28 and TRBJ1-2; D may be TRBD1 (6 bases). Trimming took 3 bases from V and 2 from J, leaving 10 bases between them. Germline CDR1 and CDR2: MDHEN and SYDVKM. The CDR3 covers 14 residues. Here the CDR3 DNA reads TGTGCCAGCAGTTTTCCGGGGGCCAACTATGGCTACACCTTC. Translation gives CASSFPGANYGYTF.

The genes are TRBV4-1 and TRBJ2-1; weak D call: TRBD1 (5 bases). Per germline, CDR1 MGHRA and CDR2 YSYEKL. Trimming stripped 0 bases from V and 1 base from J, with 13 bases between. This CDR3 has 17 amino acids. The CDR3 nucleotides read TGCGCCAGCAGCCAAGATGTTAGGGGTTCGTCCTACAATGAGCAGTTCTTC. It translates to CASSQDVRGSSYNEQFF.

This chain links TRBV11-3 with TRBJ2-2; the D gene is possibly TRBD2 (5 bases). Germline CDR1 and CDR2: SGHNT and YENEEA. The CDR3 has 12 amino acids. Trimming pared 3 bases from V and 7 bases from J, leaving 6 bases between. The CDR3 here is CASSFGDGELFF. The CDR3 nucleotides read TGTGCCAGCAGCTTCGGGGACGGGGAGCTGTTTTTT.

The V and J genes are TRBV27 and TRBJ2-1; D may be TRBD1 (6 bases). The germline V and J ends were trimmed by 8 bases and 3 bases, with 17 bases remaining between them. Per the germline V gene, CDR1 is MNHEY and CDR2 is SMNVEV (reference sequence). This CDR3 region has 15 residues. CDR3 protein: CASAESSGVYNEQFF. Here the CDR3 DNA reads TGTGCCAGCGCCGAGTCATCAGGGGTCTACAATGAGCAGTTCTTC.

There are a few counts of this clonotype. The CDR3 sequence is CAIRVTEGYTF. In nucleotides, the CDR3 is TGTGCCATCAGGGTCACTGAAGGCTACACCTTC. V gene TRBV10-3 combines with J gene TRBJ1-2; D call uncertain. The V gene's germline CDR1 is ENHRY and CDR2 SYGVKD. The CDR3 consists of 11 residues. V was shortened by 6 bases and J by 8 bases, with 10 bases between the two germline ends.

On this clonotype itself: Sequence at one end of the junction differs from germline and may be a read error. The chain combines TRBV7-6 with TRBJ2-1; D is unclear. The CDR3 runs 16 residues. CDR1 and CDR2 (germline): SGHVS, FNYEAQ. The CDR3: CASSLIWVSSYNDQLF. CDR3 in DNA: TGTGCTAGCAGCTTAATCTGGGTCAGCTCCTACAATGATCAGCTCTTC.

V and J are TRBV11-2 and TRBJ2-7; the D gene is possibly TRBD2 (5 bases). V was trimmed by 7 bases and J by 3 bases, leaving 10 bases between them. In germline, CDR1 is SGHAT, CDR2 FQNNGV. The CDR3 totals 12 residues. The CDR3 nucleotides read TGTGCCAGCACCCAAGGAGGCTACGAGCAGTACTTC. Residues: CASTQGGYEQYF.

The chain joins TRBV7-6 to TRBJ2-7, with TRBD2 identical over 8 bases. Trimming removed 4 bases from V and 2 bases from J; junction bases left unmatched: 10. Germline values: CDR1 SGHVS, CDR2 FNYEAQ. CDR3 length: 16 residues. The CDR3 DNA reads TGTGCCAGCAGCTCTTCCGTCAGCGGGAGTCCCTACGAGCAGTACTTC. This translates into CASSSSVSGSPYEQYF.

The rearrangement links TRBV11-2 to TRBJ1-1, with D possibly matching TRBD1 (5 bases). Germline lookup yields CDR1 SGHAT and CDR2 FQNNGV. The CDR3 runs 14 residues. Trimming removed 3 bases from V and 4 bases from J, with 12 bases in between. CDR3 sequence reads: CASSFDQGGTEAFF. For the CDR3, the DNA is TGTGCCAGCAGCTTTGATCAGGGCGGCACTGAAGCTTTCTTT.

This clonotype was picked up a small number of times. The gene calls are TRBV28 and TRBJ1-2; 7 bases are shared with TRBD1. CDR3 size: 14 residues. V gave up 5 bases and J gave up 3 bases; unmatched junction bases: 6. Germline CDR1 reads MDHEN; CDR2 reads SYDVKM. This CDR3 reads CASSPQGRDYGYTF. The CDR3 DNA follows: TGTGCCAGCAGTCCACAGGGGCGGGACTATGGCTACACCTTC.

The chain recombines TRBV7-3 with TRBJ2-2, with D perhaps matching TRBD2 (7 bases). CDR1 and CDR2 (germline): SGHTA, FQGTGA. V was shortened by 8 bases and J by 4 bases, with 14 bases between the two germline ends. The CDR3 sequence is 14 residues long. CDR3 nucleotide sequence: TGTGCCAGCTCCAGGGAGGGGGGCACCGGGGAGCTGTTTTTT. It yields the protein CASSREGGTGELFF.

The V call is TRBV7-9, the J call TRBJ2-7; D perhaps matches TRBD1 (5 bases). Trimming removed 5 bases from V and 2 bases from J, with 13 bases in between. This CDR3 is built from 14 residues. The germline gives CDR1 SEHNR, CDR2 FQNEAQ (reference sequence). The CDR3 DNA reads TGTGCCAGCAGCGCTGACAGCCAACCCTACGAGCAGTACTTC. It encodes CASSADSQPYEQYF. The full variable domain, rest sourced from reference TRBV7-9 and TRBJ2-7, is DTGVSQNPRHKITKRGQNVTFRCDPISEHNRLYWYRQTLGQGPEFLTYFQNEAQLEKSRLLSDRFSAERPKGSFSTLEIQRTEQGDSAMYLCASSADSQPYEQYFGPGTRLTVT.

V and J are TRBV12-3 or TRBV12-4 and TRBJ2-2; possibly TRBD2 for D (5 bases). V was clipped by 4 bases and J by 4 bases, with 10 bases between them. The CDR3 length is 14 residues. This CDR3 is CASSSEVGTGELFF. As DNA, the CDR3 is TGTGCCAGCAGTTCGGAGGTGGGCACCGGGGAGCTGTTTTTT.

This clonotype was counted between two and nine times. The chain joins TRBV4-1 to TRBJ2-7, with D unresolved. V was cut by 0 bases and J by 2 bases, with 8 bases left in between. Germline V CDR1 and CDR2: MGHRA, YSYEKL. The CDR3 length is 14 residues. For the CDR3, the DNA is TGCGCCAGCAGCCAAGATGGCAAGACCTACGAGCAGTACTTC. Protein sequence: CASSQDGKTYEQYF.

This clonotype was recorded many times. The chain employs TRBV28 and TRBJ2-4; D perhaps matches TRBD2 (5 bases). Trimming shortened V by 8 bases and J by 2 bases, and 13 bases separated the two germline ends. The CDR3 consists of 14 residues. Germline CDR1 and CDR2: MDHEN and SYDVKM. CDR3 in DNA: TGTGCCAGCGGGCTCGGGGTCACCAAAAACATTCAGTACTTC. This gives the protein CASGLGVTKNIQYF.

The rearrangement joins TRBV2 to TRBJ1-2; no clear D. CDR3 length: 13 amino acids. Germline V gene lookup returns CDR1 SNHLY and CDR2 FYNNEI. The V gene lost 4 bases and the J gene lost 4 bases, with 10 bases spanning the gap. The CDR3 sequence: CASSGRSSYGYTF. CDR3 bases: TGTGCCAGCAGTGGGAGGAGCTCCTATGGCTACACCTTC.

J is TRBJ2-5 and V is TRBV5-8, with D perhaps matching TRBD1 or TRBD2 (5 bases each). The V gene lost 6 bases and the J gene lost 4 bases, with 19 bases spanning the gap. CDR3 length: 15 residues. CDR1 is SGHTS, CDR2 YDEGEE, per germline. This CDR3 reads CASIPWAGRRETQYF. Written as DNA, the CDR3 is TGTGCCAGCATCCCGTGGGCAGGGAGAAGAGAGACCCAGTACTTC.

V gene TRBV10-3 combines with J gene TRBJ2-5; D may be TRBD2 (5 bases). Trimming removed 4 bases from V and 3 bases from J, with 15 bases in between. Germline V lookup: CDR1 ENHRY, CDR2 SYGVKD. CDR3 length: 15 amino acids. This CDR3 is CAISVGRLKEETQYF. The CDR3 bases are TGTGCCATCAGTGTTGGCAGACTAAAAGAAGAGACCCAGTACTTC.

This chain connects TRBV27 to TRBJ2-1; D is unresolved. The CDR3 has 16 residues. Germline V CDR1 and CDR2: MNHEY, SMNVEV (reference sequence). V dropped 2 bases and J dropped 0 bases, with 11 bases sitting between them. CDR3 DNA sequence: TGTGCCAGCAGTTTAACGGGCTACAGCTCCTACAATGAGCAGTTCTTC. Encoded protein: CASSLTGYSSYNEQFF.